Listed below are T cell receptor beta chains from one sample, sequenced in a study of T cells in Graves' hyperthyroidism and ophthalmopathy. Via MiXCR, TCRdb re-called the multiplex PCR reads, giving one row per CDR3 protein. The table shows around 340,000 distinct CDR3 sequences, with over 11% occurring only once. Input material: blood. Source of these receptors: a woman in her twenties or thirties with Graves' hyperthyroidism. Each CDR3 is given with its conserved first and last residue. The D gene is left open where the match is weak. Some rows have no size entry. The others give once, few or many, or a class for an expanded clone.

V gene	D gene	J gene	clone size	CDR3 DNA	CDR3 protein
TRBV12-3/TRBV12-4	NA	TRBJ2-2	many	TGTGCCAGCAGTTGGGGCCAGGGGATAGACACCGGGGAGCTGTTTTTT	CASSWGQGIDTGELFF
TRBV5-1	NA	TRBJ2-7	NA	TGCGCCAGCAGCTTGGGGGGCGGGCAATCCTACGAGCAGTACTTC	CASSLGGGQSYEQYF
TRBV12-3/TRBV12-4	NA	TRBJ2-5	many	TGTGCCAGCAGTCGCCGGACATACGAAGAGACCCAGTACTTC	CASSRRTYEETQYF
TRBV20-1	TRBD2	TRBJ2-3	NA	TGCAGTGCTAGAGTCCAAGGGAGGGCCGTGGCAGATACGCAGTATTTT	CSARVQGRAVADTQYF
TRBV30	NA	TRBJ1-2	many	TGTGCCTGGGCCAGAGGACTTTATGGCTACACCTTC	CAWARGLYGYTF
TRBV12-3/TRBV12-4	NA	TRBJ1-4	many	TGTGCCAGCGGGGGGGGGTACGGTGAAAAACTGTTTTTT	CASGGGYGEKLFF
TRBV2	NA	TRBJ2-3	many	TGTGCCAGCAGGGGGGATTCTGGTACAGATACGCAGTATTTT	CASRGDSGTDTQYF
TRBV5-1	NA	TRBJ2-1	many	TGCGCCAGCAGCCTCGGATTCCCGGTCGGGGAGCAGTTCTTC	CASSLGFPVGEQFF
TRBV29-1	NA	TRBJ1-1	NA	TGCAGTACCCCCGAGACAGGTGATAAAGCTTTCTTT	CSTPETGDKAFF
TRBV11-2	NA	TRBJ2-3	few	TGTGCCAGCAGCTGGGAGACTGCTGCGGATACGCAGTATTTT	CASSWETAADTQYF
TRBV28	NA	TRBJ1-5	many	TGTGCCAGCAGTTTATCCTTCACTTCGACAGAATCGGGGCCCCAGCATTTT	CASSLSFTSTESGPQHF
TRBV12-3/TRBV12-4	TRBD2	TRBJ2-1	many	TGTGCCAGCAGTATAGCATGGGCTAGCGGATACAATGAGCAGTTCTTC	CASSIAWASGYNEQFF
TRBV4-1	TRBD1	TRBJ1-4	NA	TGCGCCAGCAGCCCGGGACAGGCCTCACGACATGAAAAACTGTTTTTT	CASSPGQASRHEKLFF
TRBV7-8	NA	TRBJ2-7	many	TGTGCCAGCAGCTTGACCGAGGACAGCTCCTACGAGCAGTACTTC	CASSLTEDSSYEQYF
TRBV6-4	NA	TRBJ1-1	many	TGTGCCAGCAGCCGGGACTCAGGGGCTGAAGCTTTCTTT	CASSRDSGAEAFF
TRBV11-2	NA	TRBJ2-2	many	TGTGCCAGCAGCTTCAGGGGTGCCAACACCGGGGAGCTGTTTTTT	CASSFRGANTGELFF
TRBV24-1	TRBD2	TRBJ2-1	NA	TGTGCCACCAGAGGTCGTAGCGGGAGTCGGTACAATGAGCAGTTCTTC	CATRGRSGSRYNEQFF
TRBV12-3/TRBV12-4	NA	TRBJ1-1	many	TGTGCCAGCACGAACAGGGAGAACACTGAAGCTTTCTTT	CASTNRENTEAFF
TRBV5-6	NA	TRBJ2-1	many	TGTGCCAGCAGCTCCGGACAGCAGCAGTTCTTC	CASSSGQQQFF
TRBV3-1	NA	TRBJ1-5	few	TGTGCCAGCAGCCAGGTCCAGGGATCCCAGCCCCAGCATTTT	CASSQVQGSQPQHF
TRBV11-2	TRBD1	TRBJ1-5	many	TGTGCCAGCAGCTTAGAGAGGGGGCAACAGCCCCAGCATTTT	CASSLERGQQPQHF
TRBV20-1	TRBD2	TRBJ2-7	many	TGCAGTGCCCCCTTAGCGGGAGCTTTTTACGAGCAGTACTTC	CSAPLAGAFYEQYF
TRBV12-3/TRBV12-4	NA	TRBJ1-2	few	TGTGCCAGCAGTCAACAGTTCTTTGGCTACACCTTC	CASSQQFFGYTF
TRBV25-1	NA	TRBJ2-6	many	TGTGCCAGCAGTACAGGGTGGTCATCTGGGGCCAACGTCCTGACTTTC	CASSTGWSSGANVLTF
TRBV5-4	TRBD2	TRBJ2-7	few	TGTGCCAGCAGCTTGCCGGGAGGAAACTCCTACGAGCAGTACTTC	CASSLPGGNSYEQYF
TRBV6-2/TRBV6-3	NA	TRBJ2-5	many	TGTGCCAGCAGTTCGACGTCATTCCCTGGGGAGACCCAGTACTTC	CASSSTSFPGETQYF
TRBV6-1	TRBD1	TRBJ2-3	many	TGTGCCAGCAGTCCTCCACCCGGGACAGGGGTTAGCACAGATACGCAGTATTTT	CASSPPPGTGVSTDTQYF
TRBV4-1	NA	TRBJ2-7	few	TGCGCCAGCAGCCTCCGCGGGGCCCGGGACGAGCAGTACTTC	CASSLRGARDEQYF
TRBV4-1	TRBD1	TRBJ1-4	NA	TGCGCCAGCAGCCAACAGGGGGAAGGCAATGAAAAACTGTTTTTT	CASSQQGEGNEKLFF
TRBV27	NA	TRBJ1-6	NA	TGTGCCAGCAGTTTTGGACAGCGGAATTCACCCCTCCACTTT	CASSFGQRNSPLHF
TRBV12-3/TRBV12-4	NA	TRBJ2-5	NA	TGTGCCAGCAGTTGGACCCGTGGGGAGACCCAGTACTTC	CASSWTRGETQYF
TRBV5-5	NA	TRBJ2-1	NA	TGTGCCAGCAGCCCTTTTGCGGACAATGAGCAGTTCTTC	CASSPFADNEQFF
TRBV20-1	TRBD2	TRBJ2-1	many	TGCAGTGCTCGCGGGAGGCATAATGAGCAGTTCTTC	CSARGRHNEQFF
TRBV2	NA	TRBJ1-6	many	TGTGCCAGCGTACGGAACTATAATTCACCCCTCCACTTT	CASVRNYNSPLHF
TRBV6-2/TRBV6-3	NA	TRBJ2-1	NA	TGTGCCAGCAGTTCAGGGATTTGGCAGTTCTTC	CASSSGIWQFF
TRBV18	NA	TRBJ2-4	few	TGTGCCAGCTCAAGTGACAGGCTCCTTGACATTCAGTACTTC	CASSSDRLLDIQYF
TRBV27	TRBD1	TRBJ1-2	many	TGTGCCAGCAGTCCCTTTAACCGACAGGGAGCTAACTATGGCTACACCTTC	CASSPFNRQGANYGYTF
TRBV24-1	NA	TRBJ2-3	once	TGTGCCACCAGTGACCGCGACAGGCCCACAGATACGCAGTATTTT	CATSDRDRPTDTQYF
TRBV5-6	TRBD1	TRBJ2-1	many	TGTGCCAGCAGCTTGCGGGACAGGGTCTACAATGAGCAGTTCTTC	CASSLRDRVYNEQFF
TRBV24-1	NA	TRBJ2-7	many	TGTGCCACCAGTGATTTGTGGGGCCTCTCCCGAAACGAGCAGTACTTC	CATSDLWGLSRNEQYF
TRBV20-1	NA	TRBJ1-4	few	TGCAGTGGCAGTCTTAATGAAAAACTGTTTTTT	CSGSLNEKLFF
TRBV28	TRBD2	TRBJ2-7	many	TGTGCCAGCAGTTTAGGGGGGGTCGGTCCCTACGAGCAGTACTTC	CASSLGGVGPYEQYF
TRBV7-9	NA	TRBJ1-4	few	TGTGCCAGCAGCGGAATAAGGGGTGGTGAAAAACTGTTTTTT	CASSGIRGGEKLFF
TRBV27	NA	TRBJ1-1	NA	TGTGCCAGCAGGAAAGGGGCCACTGAAGCTTTCTTT	CASRKGATEAFF
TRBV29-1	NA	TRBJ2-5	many	TGCAGCGTTGGTGATGGAGGGCAAGAGACCCAGTACTTC	CSVGDGGQETQYF
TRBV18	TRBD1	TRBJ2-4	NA	TGTGCCAGCTCACTGGGACAGGGTAACGGTGAAAACATTCAGTACTTC	CASSLGQGNGENIQYF
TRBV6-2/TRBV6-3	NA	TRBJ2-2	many	TGTGCCAGCAGTTACTACCCTAGATCGGGCACCGGGGAGCTGTTTTTT	CASSYYPRSGTGELFF
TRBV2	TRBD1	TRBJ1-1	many	TGTGCCAGCAATTCAGGGGGGGACACTGAAGCTTTCTTT	CASNSGGDTEAFF
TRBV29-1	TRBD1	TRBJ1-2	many	TGCAGCGTTGAAATACAGGGGACGGGGGGCTACACCTTC	CSVEIQGTGGYTF
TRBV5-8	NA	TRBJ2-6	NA	TGTGCCAGCAGCGACCCTACCCGGGGGGCGCCTGGGGCCAACGTCCTGACTTTC	CASSDPTRGAPGANVLTF
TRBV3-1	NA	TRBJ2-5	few	TGTGCCAGCAGCCAAAGTATGGAGACCCAGTACTTC	CASSQSMETQYF
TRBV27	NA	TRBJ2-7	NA	TGTGCCAGCAGTTTTGGAGGGAAACAAAGCCGCGAGCAGTACTTC	CASSFGGKQSREQYF
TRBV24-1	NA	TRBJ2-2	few	TGTGCCACCAGTGATCGAGTGCGCGGGGAGCTGTTTTTT	CATSDRVRGELFF